Below, 21 T cell receptor beta chains from the same sample are listed, as sequenced in a study of OX40 agonist ivuxolimab in advanced cancers. The protocol was immunoSEQ multiplex PCR, while the TCRdb copy is restricted to in-frame clones and leaves out a portion. Of 95,000 to 150,000 clones in the sample, 80% to 90% were seen once. This specimen was CD4+ or CD8+ T cells sorted from blood, taken in a trial of the OX40 agonist ivuxolimab. These receptor sequences come from an adult with an advanced solid tumor such as melanoma, head and neck, liver or kidney cancer.

The V call is TRBV6-5, the J call TRBJ2-3; TRBD1 or TRBD2 may be the D gene (5 bases each). The length of the CDR3 is 14 residues. The V gene's germline CDR1 is MNHEY and CDR2 SVGAGI. Trimming cost V 7 bases and J 6 bases, with 17 bases left between them. The CDR3 loop reads CASKPGRTADTQYF. CDR3 DNA sequence: TGTGCCAGCAAACCGGGACGGACGGCGGATACGCAGTATTTT.

This chain connects TRBV7-2 to TRBJ2-2; no definite D call. This CDR3 is built from 15 residues. CDR1 SGHTA and CDR2 FQGNSA come from the germline V gene. With 6 bases removed from V and 0 bases from J, the gap between germline ends came to 11 bases. The CDR3 protein is CASSFGRSNTGELFF. In DNA, the CDR3 is TGTGCCAGCAGTTTCGGACGATCGAACACCGGGGAGCTGTTTTTT.

The chain employs TRBV5-4 and TRBJ2-3; weak D call: TRBD1 (6 bases). V was pared by 8 bases and J by 7 bases, with 20 bases between. The CDR3 totals 14 residues. Germline-derived CDR1 and CDR2 are SGHNT and YYREEE (reference sequence). The CDR3 sequence is CARSNQGSSNTQYF. CDR3 sequence (DNA): TGTGCCAGGAGTAATCAGGGGTCGAGTAATACGCAGTATTTT.

This clone was seen more than once but under ten times. V and J are TRBV28 and TRBJ2-7, with TRBD2 identical over 7 bases. CDR1 and CDR2 from the germline V gene are MDHEN and SYDVKM. With 1 base clipped from V and 4 bases from J, the junction kept 13 bases outside the gene matches. The CDR3 is 17 residues long. As DNA, the CDR3 is TGTGCCAGCAGTTTATATGGGCTCGCGGGGGATCTGTACGAGCAGTACTTC. Translating it yields CASSLYGLAGDLYEQYF.

In this sample, this clone turned up once. The chain carries TRBV15 and TRBJ1-1; D is unclear. The CDR3 spans 16 residues. Germline V gene lookup returns CDR1 LNHNV and CDR2 YYDKDF (reference sequence). Trimming removed 5 bases at V and 0 bases at J, with 16 bases between. This chain's CDR3 is CATSLISGGVNTEAFF. The DNA for the CDR3 is TGTGCCACCAGCCTTATTTCCGGTGGGGTGAACACTGAAGCTTTCTTT.

This clone was picked up a small number of times. The V and J genes are TRBV19 and TRBJ2-7; 9 bases are shared with TRBD1. The J segment lost 3 bases and the V segment lost 9 bases, leaving 3 bases of the junction unmatched. Looked up from germline, CDR1 is LNHDA and CDR2 is SQIVND (reference sequence). The CDR3 spans 12 residues. The CDR3 here is CASRTGDYEQYF. CDR3 sequence (DNA): TGTGCCAGCCGGACAGGGGACTACGAGCAGTACTTC. Full variable domain (outside the CDR3, taken from reference TRBV19 and TRBJ2-7): DGGITQSPKYLFRKEGQNVTLSCEQNLNHDAMYWYRQDPGQGLRLIYYSQIVNDFQKGDIAEGYSVSREKKESFPLTVTSAQKNPTAFYLCASRTGDYEQYFGPGTRLTVT.

The rearrangement links TRBV7-2 to TRBJ2-3; TRBD2 matches at 7 bases. The junction had 15 bases not matched to a gene; V was cut back by 5 bases and J by 4 bases. The CDR3 loop spans 17 amino acids. Germline CDR1 and CDR2: SGHTA and FQGNSA. The DNA for the CDR3 is TGTGCCAGCAGCCCAGCCCGACTAGCCGGGGGTTCAGATACGCAGTATTTT. It codes for CASSPARLAGGSDTQYF. The entire variable domain, with the rest obtained from reference TRBV7-2 and TRBJ2-3, is as follows: GAGVSQSPSNKVTEKGKDVELRCDPISGHTALYWYRQSLGQGLEFLIYFQGNSAPDKSGLPSDRFSAERTGGSVSTLTIQRTQQEDSAVYLCASSPARLAGGSDTQYFGPGTRLTVL.

This clone was picked up a small number of times. This chain uses TRBV7-2 with TRBJ2-1; the D gene could be TRBD1 or TRBD2 (5 bases each). V dropped 5 bases and J dropped 4 bases, with 18 bases sitting between them. Per germline, CDR1 SGHTA and CDR2 FQGNSA. The CDR3 contains 16 residues. The CDR3 reads CASSPPGGGTYNEQFF. The CDR3 bases are TGTGCCAGCAGCCCCCCGGGTGGGGGAACTTACAATGAGCAGTTCTTC. Full variable domain (outside the CDR3, taken from reference TRBV7-2 and TRBJ2-1): GAGVSQSPSNKVTEKGKDVELRCDPISGHTALYWYRQSLGQGLEFLIYFQGNSAPDKSGLPSDRFSAERTGGSVSTLTIQRTQQEDSAVYLCASSPPGGGTYNEQFFGPGTRLTVL.

This clone was seen only a few times. The V call is TRBV25-1, the J call TRBJ1-6; a possible D gene is TRBD1 (5 bases). V was cut by 4 bases and J by 10 bases, with 17 bases left in between. CDR3 length: 15 amino acids. Germline values: CDR1 MGHDK, CDR2 SYGVNS. The CDR3 nucleotides are TGTGCCAGCAGTGGATTCAGGGAGGAGGGATCACCCCTCCACTTT. Amino acids: CASSGFREEGSPLHF.

This clone was seen a few times. The chain links TRBV30 to TRBJ1-2, with 11 bases that match TRBD1. V trimming: 5 bases; J trimming: 8 bases; junction bases outside the gene matches: 7. The germline V gene encodes CDR1 GTSNPN and CDR2 SVGIG (reference sequence). The CDR3 totals 13 residues. This chain's CDR3 is CAWEPGQGEGYTF. In nucleotides, the CDR3 is TGTGCCTGGGAACCGGGACAGGGGGAAGGCTACACCTTC. Together with reference TRBV30 and TRBJ1-2, the CDR3 gives the full variable domain: SQTIHQWPATLVQPVGSPLSLECTVEGTSNPNLYWYRQAAGRGLQLLFYSVGIGQISSEVPQNLSASRPQDRQFILSSKKLLLSDSGFYLCAWEPGQGEGYTFGSGTRLTVV.

The chain uses TRBV6-6 and TRBJ2-5, with TRBD1 matching over 9 bases. The CDR3 contains 14 residues. From germline, CDR1 is MNHNY and CDR2 SVGAGI (reference sequence). Losses at the gene ends were 6 bases for V and 2 bases for J; bases not matched to a gene: 4. The CDR3 region has the DNA TGTGCCAGCAGGCCCGGGACAGGGCAAGAGACCCAGTACTTC. As protein: CASRPGTGQETQYF.

The rearrangement uses TRBV5-5 and TRBJ2-7; a possible D gene is TRBD1 (6 bases). CDR1 and CDR2 from the germline V gene are SGHKS and YYEKEE (reference sequence). Deletions cut 2 bases from V and 0 bases from J, with 15 bases between. This CDR3 is 16 amino acids long. The CDR3 protein is CASSFGVGASSYEQYF. CDR3 sequence (DNA): TGTGCCAGCAGCTTCGGGGTGGGGGCCTCCTCCTACGAGCAGTACTTC.

V gene TRBV5-1 combines with J gene TRBJ2-7; 15 bases line up with TRBD2. Germline CDR1 is SGHRS and CDR2 is YFSETQ. V lost 0 bases to trimming and J lost 4 bases; unmatched junction nucleotides: 8. The length of the CDR3 is 18 residues. The CDR3 here is CASSLAGTSGGSSYEQYF. The DNA of the CDR3 is TGCGCCAGCAGCTTGGCCGGGACTAGCGGGGGGTCCTCATACGAGCAGTACTTC.

CDR3 sequence: CASSLGEAGSSYEQYF. CDR3 nucleotides: TGTGCCAGCTCACTGGGGGAGGCAGGGTCATCCTACGAGCAGTACTTC. The chain has TRBV18 and TRBJ2-7, with D possibly matching TRBD2 (6 bases). Germline assignment: CDR1 KGHSH and CDR2 LQKENI. This CDR3 spans 16 amino acids. V gave up 4 bases and J gave up 1 base, with 17 bases separating them. The complete variable domain, with remaining parts taken from reference TRBV18 and TRBJ2-7, reads NAGVMQNPRHLVRRRGQEARLRCSPMKGHSHVYWYRQLPEEGLKFMVYLQKENIIDESGMPKERFSAEFPKEGPSILRIQQVVRGDSAAYFCASSLGEAGSSYEQYFGPGTRLTVT.

This chain uses TRBV11-2 with TRBJ2-2; TRBD2 is a possible D gene (6 bases). V lost 7 bases and J 0 bases, leaving 12 bases between the germline ends. This CDR3 is built from 15 residues. Per germline, CDR1 SGHAT and CDR2 FQNNGV. This CDR3 is CASTAGISNTGELFF. DNA of the CDR3: TGTGCCAGCACCGCGGGGATATCGAACACCGGGGAGCTGTTTTTT.

The J gene is TRBJ1-5, the V gene TRBV28; D ambiguous. Germline V CDR1 and CDR2: MDHEN, SYDVKM. The CDR3 totals 14 residues. The ends were cut back, 2 bases at V and 1 base at J, with 6 bases in the middle. The CDR3 region has the DNA TGTGCCAGCAGTTTACAGCTAAGCAATCAGCCCCAGCATTTT. Protein: CASSLQLSNQPQHF.

As to this clone: The junction departs from germline at one end; a sequencing error may be responsible. The V and J genes are TRBV7-6 and TRBJ2-5, with 7 bases identical to TRBD2. CDR3 length: 12 residues. CDR1 is SGHVS, CDR2 FNYEAQ, per germline. CDR3 sequence reads: CATSGTQETQYF. In nucleotides, the CDR3 is TGTGCCACCAGCGGGACCCAAGAGACCCAGTACTTC.

This clone was counted a single time. V usage is TRBV2 and J usage is TRBJ2-2; a possible D gene is TRBD1 (5 bases). The CDR3 sequence is 16 residues long. V shed 5 bases and J shed 1 base, with 14 bases lying between them. Germline V gene data show CDR1 as SNHLY and CDR2 as FYNNEI. Here the CDR3 DNA reads TGTGCCAGCAGTACCCAGGACATAAGGAACACCGGGGAGCTGTTTTTT. This translates into CASSTQDIRNTGELFF.

The CDR3 nucleotides read TGCGCCAGCAGTGAGAACCAGGGGCGCACAGATACGCAGTATTTT. Its protein product is CASSENQGRTDTQYF. The gene calls are TRBV10-2 and TRBJ2-3; D may be TRBD1 (6 bases). CDR1 and CDR2 (germline): WSHSY, SAAADI. This CDR3 has 15 amino acids. Trimming left V 2 bases short and J 1 base short, with 10 bases between.

The chain's CDR3 is CASSNTVVNEQYF. For the CDR3, the DNA is TGCGCCAGCAGCAACACCGTGGTAAACGAGCAGTACTTC. The chain recombines TRBV5-1 with TRBJ2-7; D ambiguous. Trimming shortened V by 4 bases and J by 5 bases, and 13 bases separated the two germline ends. Germline CDR1 reads SGHRS; CDR2 reads YFSETQ. This CDR3 has 13 amino acids.

This chain links TRBV4-1 with TRBJ1-2, with unresolved D. V lost 2 bases to trimming and J lost 4 bases, with 17 bases between them. Germline values: CDR1 MGHRA, CDR2 YSYEKL. This CDR3 has 16 residues. The CDR3 coding sequence is TGCGCCAGCAGCCAACCCAGGCAGGTGAATCTCTATGGCTACACCTTC. Its translation is CASSQPRQVNLYGYTF.